A single sample is the source of the 24 T cell receptor beta chains below, sequenced in a study of molecular identifiers for immune sequencing clone quantification. TCRdb reanalysed the PCR reads using MiXCR and keeps one entry per CDR3 protein. Among around 460,000 distinct CDR3 sequences listed, around 21% were seen once. Sequencing used naive CD8+ T cells from blood, with Jurkat cell RNA spiked in. Subset specified: FACS-sorted CD8+CD4-CCR7+CD45RA+ naive T cells. The receptors derive from a human donor in good health. Some libraries in this study had Jurkat cell RNA spiked in.

This clonotype was recorded at least ten times. This rearrangement joins TRBV6-6 to TRBJ2-1, with a possible D match to TRBD1 (5 bases). V lost 3 bases, J lost 9 bases, and 18 bases lay in between. CDR1 is MNHNY, CDR2 SVGAGI, per germline (reference sequence). The CDR3 length is 15 residues. CDR3 nucleotides: TGTGCCAGCAGTTATCCGACAGTCAAGGGGTCTGAGCAGTTCTTC. Amino acid sequence: CASSYPTVKGSEQFF.

As regards this clonotype: This clone may be a read error of a much larger clone one base away. This sequence joins TRBV5-6 and TRBJ2-7; TRBD1 matches at 7 bases. The CDR3 sequence is 15 residues long. CDR1 SGHDT and CDR2 YYEEEE come from the germline V gene. DNA of the CDR3: TGTGCCAGCGGCTTGGCCTGGGACAGACCATACGAGCAGTACTTC. The encoded protein is CASGLAWDRPYEQYF.

The V call is TRBV29-1, the J call TRBJ1-2, with D possibly matching TRBD1 (5 bases). The CDR3 covers 11 residues. Germline CDR1 and CDR2: SQVTM and ANQGSEA. The V end lost 5 bases, the J end lost 5 bases, and 9 bases lay between the germline ends. The CDR3 spells CSVSWGYGYTF. DNA for the CDR3: TGCAGCGTTAGTTGGGGGTATGGCTACACCTTC.

This clonotype was seen repeatedly, ten times or more. The chain joins TRBV9 to TRBJ2-1; TRBD2 might be the D (6 bases). CDR3 length: 11 residues. Germline V gene sequence: CDR1 SGDLS, CDR2 YYNGEE. V lost 3 bases and J lost 13, with 11 bases in between. CDR3 nucleotide sequence: TGTGCCAGCAGCGAACCGGGACTTCAGTTCTTC. Amino acids: CASSEPGLQFF.

This clonotype was observed a handful of times. V usage is TRBV4-2 and J usage is TRBJ1-1; tentative D call: TRBD1 (5 bases). The germline V gene has CDR1 LGHNA and CDR2 YNFKEQ. CDR3 length: 14 residues. Trimming removed 3 bases at V and 3 bases at J, with 11 bases between. CDR3 amino acids: CASSQGGVDTEAFF. The CDR3 DNA reads as TGTGCCAGCAGCCAGGGAGGGGTTGACACTGAAGCTTTCTTT.

For this clonotype: One end of the junction varies from germline; a read error may be responsible. This chain uses TRBV12-3 or TRBV12-4 with TRBJ1-2, with D uncertain. CDR3 size: 14 residues. The CDR3 sequence is CACSFAPANYGYTF. CDR3 in DNA: TGTGCCTGCAGTTTTGCTCCGGCTAACTATGGCTACACCTTC.

This clonotype was counted ten times or more. The V and J genes are TRBV13 and TRBJ2-3; 7 nucleotides match TRBD2. The germline V gene encodes CDR1 PRHDT and CDR2 FYEKMQ (reference sequence). After removal of 3 bases from V and 6 bases from J, the junction contained 9 bases not matched to a gene. This CDR3 comprises 15 residues. CDR3: CASSLGGDVSDTQYF. In DNA, the CDR3 is TGTGCCAGCAGCTTGGGAGGGGACGTAAGCGATACGCAGTATTTT.

V is TRBV20-1 and J is TRBJ2-5; D unresolved. This CDR3 spans 15 amino acids. Trimming cost V 1 base and J 5 bases, with 17 bases left between them. The germline V gene has CDR1 DFQATT and CDR2 SNEGSKA (reference sequence). The CDR3 coding sequence is TGCAGTGCTAGAGCCCCCTTTGAGTTTGCGGAGACCCAGTACTTC. Residues: CSARAPFEFAETQYF.

V and J are TRBV5-4 and TRBJ2-5; tentatively, D is TRBD2 (6 bases). Germline CDR1 and CDR2: SGHNT and YYREEE (reference sequence). This CDR3 comprises 15 residues. Trimming took 4 bases from V and 5 from J, leaving 18 bases between them. CDR3 amino acids: CASSPRDSRWETQYF. For the CDR3, the DNA is TGTGCCAGCAGCCCTCGGGACTCCCGATGGGAGACCCAGTACTTC.

This clonotype has at least ten counts. V is TRBV9 and J is TRBJ1-5, with D perhaps TRBD1 (5 bases). Germline loops: CDR1 SGDLS, CDR2 YYNGEE. With 5 bases removed from V and 3 bases from J, the gap between germline ends came to 15 bases. This CDR3 spans 15 amino acids. The CDR3 reads CASSARGDFNQPQHF. Written as DNA, the CDR3 is TGTGCCAGCAGTGCAAGAGGGGATTTCAATCAGCCCCAGCATTTT.

CDR3 residues: CASSFGLAIAKNIQYF. The CDR3 DNA reads TGTGCCAGCAGTTTTGGACTAGCGATAGCCAAAAACATTCAGTACTTC. The chain joins TRBV6-6 to TRBJ2-4, with TRBD2 matching 9 bases. V lost 4 bases and J lost 0; bases outside the gene matches: 4. Per germline, CDR1 MNHNY and CDR2 SVGAGI (reference sequence). CDR3 length: 16 amino acids.

The sample holds many counts of this clonotype. The V and J genes are TRBV6-2 or TRBV6-3 and TRBJ1-1; D is undetermined. The CDR3 has 13 amino acids. Germline V CDR1 and CDR2: MNHEY, SVGEGT. The V end was cut by 2 bases, the J end by 5 bases, with 9 bases between. The CDR3 bases are TGTGCCAGCAGTTACGATTGGGCTACTGAAGCTTTCTTT. This gives the protein CASSYDWATEAFF.

This clonotype has a count of ten or more. The rearrangement uses TRBV28 and TRBJ1-5; D might be TRBD1 (5 bases). This CDR3 is built from 15 residues. Trimming left V 4 bases short and J 2 bases short, with 12 bases between. In germline, CDR1 is MDHEN, CDR2 SYDVKM. The CDR3 region is CASSSGGVGNQPQHF. CDR3 bases: TGTGCCAGCAGTTCCGGAGGGGTCGGCAATCAGCCCCAGCATTTT. The full variable domain, completed using reference TRBV28 and TRBJ1-5, is DVKVTQSSRYLVKRTGEKVFLECVQDMDHENMFWYRQDPGLGLRLIYFSYDVKMKEKGDIPEGYSVSREKKERFSLILESASTNQTSMYLCASSSGGVGNQPQHFGDGTRLSIL.

This clonotype was recorded at least ten times. The rearrangement uses TRBV7-9 and TRBJ2-7, with TRBD2 matching 7 bases. This CDR3 has 15 amino acids. V was pared by 0 bases and J by 4 bases, with 6 bases of the junction left unmatched. CDR1 and CDR2 from the germline V gene are SEHNR and FQNEAQ (reference sequence). The chain's CDR3 is CASSLALGRGYEQYF. CDR3 sequence (DNA): TGTGCCAGCAGCTTAGCGCTGGGGCGGGGGTACGAGCAGTACTTC.

This clonotype was found a few times. The V and J genes are TRBV6-5 and TRBJ2-7; D is uncertain. Germline CDR1 MNHEY, CDR2 SVGAGI. V lost 4 bases and J 1 base, leaving 11 bases between the germline ends. The CDR3 covers 14 residues. CDR3 sequence: CASSWRIGSYEQYF. CDR3 nucleotides: TGTGCCAGCAGTTGGCGCATAGGGTCCTACGAGCAGTACTTC.

This clonotype was picked up a small number of times. The chain carries TRBV19 and TRBJ2-2; 8 bases are shared with TRBD2. This CDR3 is built from 16 residues. Germline CDR1 LNHDA, CDR2 SQIVND (reference sequence). The ends lost 6 bases at V and 6 bases at J; junction bases unmatched: 12. The CDR3 DNA reads TGTGCCAGTAGAGAAGTAGCGGGGAGGTCGGCCGGGGAGCTGTTTTTT. Its translation is CASREVAGRSAGELFF.

This clonotype was seen many times. The J gene is TRBJ2-2, the V gene TRBV30, with D tentatively TRBD2 (5 bases). Germline CDR1 GTSNPN, CDR2 SVGIG (reference sequence). The CDR3 length is 14 residues. V shed 3 bases and J shed 0 bases, with 8 bases lying between them. DNA of the CDR3: TGTGCCTGGAGCCACGGGACGAACACCGGGGAGCTGTTTTTT. This codes for CAWSHGTNTGELFF.

This clonotype appeared once. A read error may be the cause here, since a much bigger clone is one base away. The conserved closing phenylalanine or tryptophan is absent in this CDR3, likely reflecting a read error. This chain uses TRBV27 with TRBJ1-5; maybe TRBD1 (5 bases). The CDR3 contains 15 residues. Germline values: CDR1 MNHEY, CDR2 SMNVEV (reference sequence). V lost 0 bases and J 6 bases, leaving 12 bases between the germline ends. Written as DNA, the CDR3 is TGTGCCAGCAGTTTATCGGCAGGGTCTGGTCAGCCCCAGCATCTT. Its protein is CASSLSAGSGQPQHL.

This clonotype has at least ten counts. The chain employs TRBV7-2 and TRBJ2-7; D uncertain. CDR1 and CDR2 (germline): SGHTA, FQGNSA. CDR3 size: 15 residues. The V end was cut by 3 bases, the J end by 9 bases, with 21 bases between. The CDR3 nucleotides read TGTGCCAGCAGCTTCCCGGCTAGACAACGAATGGCGCAGTACTTC. Amino acids: CASSFPARQRMAQYF.

This clonotype showed up many times. CDR3 sequence reads: CASPPPYGSRQETQYF. The DNA for the CDR3 is TGTGCCAGCCCGCCTCCTTACGGATCCCGCCAAGAGACCCAGTACTTC. The chain joins TRBV7-9 to TRBJ2-5; D uncertain. Germline values: CDR1 SEHNR, CDR2 FQNEAQ (reference sequence). The CDR3 length is 16 residues. V gave up 8 bases and J gave up 1 base, with 20 bases separating them.

This clonotype was recorded a few times. The V and J genes are TRBV4-2 and TRBJ2-7; D might be TRBD1 (6 bases). The CDR3 is 15 amino acids. Per the germline V gene, CDR1 is LGHNA and CDR2 is YNFKEQ. Trimming stripped 4 bases from V and 2 bases from J, with 15 bases between. CDR3 region: CASSPTITGTYEQYF. In nucleotides, the CDR3 is TGTGCCAGCAGCCCAACAATCACAGGGACCTACGAGCAGTACTTC.

This clonotype was observed many times. The genes are TRBV29-1 and TRBJ2-2; D is undetermined. CDR1 and CDR2 from the germline V gene are SQVTM and ANQGSEA. Trimming removed 7 bases at V and 3 bases at J, with 9 bases between. The CDR3 consists of 12 residues. Here the CDR3 reads CSAPLDTGELFF. The DNA of the CDR3 is TGCAGCGCCCCCTTGGACACCGGGGAGCTGTTTTTT.

CDR3 sequence: CASISTGSAWPQHF. CDR3 nucleotide sequence: TGTGCCAGTATTTCAACAGGGAGCGCGTGGCCCCAGCATTTT. The chain combines TRBV19 with TRBJ1-5; D possibly corresponds to TRBD1 (6 bases). Germline V lookup: CDR1 LNHDA, CDR2 SQIVND (reference sequence). This CDR3 comprises 14 residues. With 7 bases removed from V and 9 bases from J, the gap between germline ends came to 19 bases.

This chain connects TRBV4-3 to TRBJ1-6; possible D gene TRBD1, 6 bases. Trimming stripped 4 bases from V and 5 bases from J, with 12 bases between. Germline CDR1 and CDR2: LGHNA and YSLEER. This CDR3 region has 15 residues. CDR3 in amino acids: CASSPVRTDNSPLHF. For the CDR3, the DNA is TGCGCCAGCAGCCCGGTGCGGACAGATAATTCACCCCTCCACTTT.